This T cell receptor (beta chain) originates from a study of T cell responses to AZD1222 COVID-19 vaccine. TCRdb's table, derived via immunoSEQ multiplex PCR, lists solely in-frame clones and lacks some. The data show around 130,000 clones, around 83% seen once. Study observations and caveats: Close to half of all spike-specific TCRs reportedly target regions of the variants that are unmutated.

As regards this clone: Its antigen is undetermined.

The sample here was peripheral blood, taken 28 days after the second AZD1222 dose. This receptor was identified in an adult who received the AZD1222 COVID-19 vaccine.

In DNA form, the CDR3 reads TGTGCCAGCAAAATCGGGACAGAATTTAACTATGGCTACACCTTC. Translating it yields CASKIGTEFNYGYTF. The rearrangement uses TRBV2 and TRBJ1-2; the match to TRBD1 covers 7 bases. Germline V gene sequence: CDR1 SNHLY, CDR2 FYNNEI. V dropped 7 bases and J dropped 1; count of bases not matched to a gene: 9. This CDR3 region has 15 residues. The full variable domain, in which reference TRBV2 and TRBJ1-2 provide the parts outside the CDR3, is EPEVTQTPSHQVTQMGQEVILRCVPISNHLYFYWYRQILGQKVEFLVSFYNNEISEKSEIFDDQFSVERPDGSNFTLKIRSTKLEDSAMYFCASKIGTEFNYGYTFGSGTRLTVV.